This paragraph reports one T cell receptor beta chain. Its cognate antigen has yet to be identified. Qualities for individual bases were not recorded, and no much larger clone is one base off. Measured from the cysteine to the phenylalanine, the CDR3 is 13 residues long. Just the 39-base CDR3 DNA is kept, in frame starting at base 1. CDR1 and CDR2, looked up from the germline V gene, are KGHSH and LQKENI. Unmatched junction bases come to 3, with V trimmed by 4 bases and J by 4 bases. Genomic DNA was isolated from the sorted cells so that the TCRbeta CDR3 region could be sequenced. The immunoSEQ Assay was used for sequencing of TCRbeta CDR3 regions. Drawn from immuneACCESS, this table holds only the in-frame rearrangements with V and J called that TCRdb kept. Clones are partly lost; checked studies trace under half to an unresolved V gene and leave the rest unexplained. This sample lists tens of thousands of clones; about 84% were detected once. 4.6% of the sample goes to the ten largest clones.

The sample comes from a study of OX40 agonist ivuxolimab in advanced cancers. Concerning the study at large: Ivuxolimab was a fully human IgG2 agonistic monoclonal antibody targeting the costimulatory receptor OX40 (CD134). Of the approximately 54 dose-escalation patients, hepatocellular carcinoma was present in roughly 19, melanoma in approximately 15, renal cell carcinoma in 9 and head and neck cancer in 9. The dose-escalation cohort was 82.7% male with a mean age of roughly 60 years, ranging from roughly 20 to 80. The paper reports the monotherapy dose-escalation portion (N of about 47 patients) of the phase I ivuxolimab trial. Prior anti-PD-1, anti-PD-L1 or anti-CTLA-4 therapy was permitted, and checkpoint inhibitors had been received by roughly 40% of dose-escalation patients. Partial responses were achieved by three dose-escalation patients, of whom one had hepatocellular carcinoma and two had cutaneous melanoma. Intravenous ivuxolimab was administered to patients every 2 weeks at six dose levels: 0.01, 0.1, 0.3, 1.5, 3 and 10 mg/kg. Peripheral TCRbeta sequencing was intended to test whether TCR sequence diversity was altered and clonal T-cell expansion was caused by ivuxolimab. Overall study outcomes, separate from this receptor: Low levels of normalized T-cell clonal expansion were also seen in some nonresponding patients. In the 0.1-3.0 mg/kg groups, partial responders were among the patients with the lowest normalized peripheral clonal expansion, particularly in CD8+ T cells. Antigen specificity was not determined for the clonally expanded peripheral T cells. Clonal expansion of both CD4+ and CD8+ blood T cells was observed from baseline to week 6 at doses 0.1 to 3.0 mg/kg. After ivuxolimab, CD8+ T cells had more expanded clones than CD4+ T cells on average.

The trial excluded patients who had a history of autoimmune disease or were on systemic immunosuppression. Peripheral blood for TCR sequencing was drawn from every dose cohort at baseline, at cycle 4 day 1 and at cycle 7 day 1. Samples were obtained from an open-label, multicenter, first-in-human phase I dose-escalation trial of ivuxolimab. Adults with locally advanced or metastatic melanoma, renal cell carcinoma, hepatocellular carcinoma or head and neck squamous cell carcinoma were enrolled in the trial. Before TCR sequencing, CD4+ and CD8+ T cells were separately sorted from peripheral blood. This specimen consisted of CD4+ or CD8+ T cells sorted from blood, obtained in a trial of the OX40 agonist ivuxolimab. The V and J segments used are TRBV18 and TRBJ1-2, with 7 central nucleotides matching TRBD1. This receptor was obtained from an adult with an advanced solid tumor such as melanoma, head and neck, liver or kidney cancer. CDR3 sequence: CASSQTGSYGYTF. The nucleotides read TGTGCCAGCTCACAGACAGGGTCCTATGGCTACACCTTC.